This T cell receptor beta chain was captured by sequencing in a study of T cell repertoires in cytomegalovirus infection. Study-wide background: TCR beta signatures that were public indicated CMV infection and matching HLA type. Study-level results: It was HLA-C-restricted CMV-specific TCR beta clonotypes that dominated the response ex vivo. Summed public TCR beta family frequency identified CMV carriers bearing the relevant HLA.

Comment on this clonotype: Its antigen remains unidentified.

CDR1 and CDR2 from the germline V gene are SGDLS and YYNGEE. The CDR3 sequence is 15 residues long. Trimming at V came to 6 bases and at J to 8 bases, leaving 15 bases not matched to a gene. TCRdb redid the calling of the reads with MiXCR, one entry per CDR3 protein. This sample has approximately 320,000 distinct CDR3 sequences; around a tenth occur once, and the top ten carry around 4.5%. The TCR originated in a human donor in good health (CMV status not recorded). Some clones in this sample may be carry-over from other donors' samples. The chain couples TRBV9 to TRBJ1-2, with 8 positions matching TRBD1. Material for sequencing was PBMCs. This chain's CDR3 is CASTQSPGGAYGYTF. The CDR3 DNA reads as TGTGCCAGCACCCAATCTCCAGGGGGCGCTTACGGCTACACCTTC.